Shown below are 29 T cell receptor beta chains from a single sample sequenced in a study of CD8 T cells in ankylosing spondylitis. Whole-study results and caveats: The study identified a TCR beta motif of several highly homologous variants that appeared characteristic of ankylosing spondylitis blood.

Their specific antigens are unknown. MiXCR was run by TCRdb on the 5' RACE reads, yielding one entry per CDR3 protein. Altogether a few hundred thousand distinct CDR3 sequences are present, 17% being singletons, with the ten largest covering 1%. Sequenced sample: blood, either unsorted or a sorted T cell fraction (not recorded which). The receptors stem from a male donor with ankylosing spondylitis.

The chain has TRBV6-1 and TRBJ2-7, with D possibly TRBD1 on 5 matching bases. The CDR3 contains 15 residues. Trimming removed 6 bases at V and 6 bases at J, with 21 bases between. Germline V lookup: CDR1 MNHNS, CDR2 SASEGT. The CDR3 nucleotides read TGTGCCAGCAGACTGACAGTTGCCCTTCCCGGCGAGCAGTACTTC. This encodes CASRLTVALPGEQYF.

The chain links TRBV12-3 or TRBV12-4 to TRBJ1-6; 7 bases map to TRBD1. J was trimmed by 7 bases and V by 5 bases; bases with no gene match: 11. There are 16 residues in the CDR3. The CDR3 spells CASSASTRQGNSPLHF. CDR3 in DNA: TGTGCCAGCAGTGCATCGACCCGACAGGGAAATTCACCCCTCCACTTT.

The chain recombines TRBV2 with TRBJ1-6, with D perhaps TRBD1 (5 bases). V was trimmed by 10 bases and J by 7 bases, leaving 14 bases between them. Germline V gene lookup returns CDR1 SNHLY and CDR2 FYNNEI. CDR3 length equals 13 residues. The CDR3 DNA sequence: TGTGCCACCACCGGGACGGAAAATTCACCCCTCCACTTT. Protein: CATTGTENSPLHF.

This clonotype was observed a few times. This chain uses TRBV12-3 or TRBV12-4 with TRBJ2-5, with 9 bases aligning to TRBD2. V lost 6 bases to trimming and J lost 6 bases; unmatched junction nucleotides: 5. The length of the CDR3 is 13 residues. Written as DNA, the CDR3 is TGTGCCAGCAGCAATAGCGGGGGAAAGACCCAGTACTTC. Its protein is CASSNSGGKTQYF.

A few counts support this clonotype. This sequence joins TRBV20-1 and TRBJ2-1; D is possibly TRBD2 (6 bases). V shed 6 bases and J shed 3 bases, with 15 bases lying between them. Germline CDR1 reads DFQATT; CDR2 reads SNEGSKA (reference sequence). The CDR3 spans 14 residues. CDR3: CSAIGGPYYNEQFF. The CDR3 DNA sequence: TGCAGTGCCATCGGAGGGCCCTACTACAATGAGCAGTTCTTC.

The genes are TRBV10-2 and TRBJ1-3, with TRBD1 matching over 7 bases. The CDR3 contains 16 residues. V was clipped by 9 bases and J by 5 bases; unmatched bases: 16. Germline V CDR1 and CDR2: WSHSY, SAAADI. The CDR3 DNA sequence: TGCGCCAGTACATCCTCGGACAGGTCGCTGAGAAACACCATATATTTT. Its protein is CASTSSDRSLRNTIYF.

In DNA form, the CDR3 reads TGTGCCAGCAGCCTTGGACCGGACCCAAACAATGAGCAGTTCTTC. Protein: CASSLGPDPNNEQFF. The chain is built from TRBV7-2 and TRBJ2-1; the D is unclear. V lost 5 bases, J lost 5 bases, and 16 bases lay in between. Germline assignment: CDR1 SGHTA and CDR2 FQGNSA. The CDR3 is 15 residues long.

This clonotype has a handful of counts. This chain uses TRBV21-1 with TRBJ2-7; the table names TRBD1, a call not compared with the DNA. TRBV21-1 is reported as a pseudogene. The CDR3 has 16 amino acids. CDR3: CASSSEGQFLRYEQYF. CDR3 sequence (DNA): TGTGCCAGCAGCAGTGAGGGACAGTTTCTTCGGTACGAGCAGTACTTC.

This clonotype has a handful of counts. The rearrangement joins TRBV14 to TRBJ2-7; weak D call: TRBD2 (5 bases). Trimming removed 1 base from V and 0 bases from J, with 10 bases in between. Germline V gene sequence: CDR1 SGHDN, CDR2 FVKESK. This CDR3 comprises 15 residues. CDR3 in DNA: TGTGCCAGCAGCCAAGGGTTCGGGGACTCCTACGAGCAGTACTTC. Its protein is CASSQGFGDSYEQYF.

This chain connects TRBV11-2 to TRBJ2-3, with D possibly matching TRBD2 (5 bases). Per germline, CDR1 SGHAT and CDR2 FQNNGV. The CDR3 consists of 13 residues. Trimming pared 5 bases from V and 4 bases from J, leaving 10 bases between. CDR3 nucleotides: TGTGCCAGCAGCATTTACGGGGCAGATACGCAGTATTTT. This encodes CASSIYGADTQYF.

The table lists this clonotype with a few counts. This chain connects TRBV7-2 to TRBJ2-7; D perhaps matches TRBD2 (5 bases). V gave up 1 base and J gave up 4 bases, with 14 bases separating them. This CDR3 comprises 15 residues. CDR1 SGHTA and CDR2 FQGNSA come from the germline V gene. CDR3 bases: TGTGCCAGCAGCTTAGTGAGGGAGCCAGCATACGAGCAGTACTTC. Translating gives CASSLVREPAYEQYF.

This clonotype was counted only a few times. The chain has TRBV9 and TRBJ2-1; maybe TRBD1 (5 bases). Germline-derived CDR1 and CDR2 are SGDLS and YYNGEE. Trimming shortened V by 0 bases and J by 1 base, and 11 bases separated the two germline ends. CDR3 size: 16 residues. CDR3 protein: CASSVVGQGSYNEQFF. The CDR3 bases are TGTGCCAGCAGCGTAGTAGGCCAGGGATCCTACAATGAGCAGTTCTTC.

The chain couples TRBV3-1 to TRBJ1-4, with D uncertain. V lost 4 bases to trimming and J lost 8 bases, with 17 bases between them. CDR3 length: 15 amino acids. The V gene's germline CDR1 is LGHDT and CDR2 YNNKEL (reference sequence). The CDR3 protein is CASSPRGRPGEKLFF. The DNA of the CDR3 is TGTGCCAGCAGCCCACGCGGGCGGCCGGGGGAAAAACTGTTTTTT.

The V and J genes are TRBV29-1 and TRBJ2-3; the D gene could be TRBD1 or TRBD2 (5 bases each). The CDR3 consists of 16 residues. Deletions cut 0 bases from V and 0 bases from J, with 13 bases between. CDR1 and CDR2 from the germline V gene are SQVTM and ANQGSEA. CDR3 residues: CSVEDRGWGSTDTQYF. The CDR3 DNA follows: TGCAGCGTTGAAGATCGGGGCTGGGGGAGCACAGATACGCAGTATTTT.

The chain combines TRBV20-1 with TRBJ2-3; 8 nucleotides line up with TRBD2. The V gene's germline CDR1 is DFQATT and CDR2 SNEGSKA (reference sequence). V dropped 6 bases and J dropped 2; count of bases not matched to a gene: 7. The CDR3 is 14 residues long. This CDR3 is CSATGLGFTDTQYF. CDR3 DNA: TGCAGTGCGACGGGACTAGGGTTCACAGATACGCAGTATTTT.

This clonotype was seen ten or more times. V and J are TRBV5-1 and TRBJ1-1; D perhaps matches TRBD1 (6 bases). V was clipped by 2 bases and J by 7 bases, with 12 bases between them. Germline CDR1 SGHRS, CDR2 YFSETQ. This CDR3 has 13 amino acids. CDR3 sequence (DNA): TGCGCCAGCAGCTTATACAGGGAGGGTGAAGCTTTCTTT. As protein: CASSLYREGEAFF.

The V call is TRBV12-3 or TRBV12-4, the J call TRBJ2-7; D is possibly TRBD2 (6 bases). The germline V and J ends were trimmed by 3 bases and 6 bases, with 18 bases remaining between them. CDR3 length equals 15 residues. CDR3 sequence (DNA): TGTGCCAGCAGTTTGAGGGGAGGTTTCGGGACCGAGCAGTACTTC. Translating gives CASSLRGGFGTEQYF.

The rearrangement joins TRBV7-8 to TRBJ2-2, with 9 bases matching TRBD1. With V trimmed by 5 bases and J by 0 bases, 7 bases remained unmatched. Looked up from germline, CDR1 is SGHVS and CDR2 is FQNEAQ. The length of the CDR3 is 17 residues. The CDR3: CASSLTTGGANTGELFF. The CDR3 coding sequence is TGTGCCAGCAGCCTAACCACAGGGGGCGCGAACACCGGGGAGCTGTTTTTT.

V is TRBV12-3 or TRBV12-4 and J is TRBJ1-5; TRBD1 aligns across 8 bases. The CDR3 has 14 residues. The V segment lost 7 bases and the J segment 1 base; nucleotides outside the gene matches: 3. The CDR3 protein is CASTGQGSNQPQHF. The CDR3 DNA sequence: TGTGCCAGCACCGGACAGGGAAGCAATCAGCCCCAGCATTTT.

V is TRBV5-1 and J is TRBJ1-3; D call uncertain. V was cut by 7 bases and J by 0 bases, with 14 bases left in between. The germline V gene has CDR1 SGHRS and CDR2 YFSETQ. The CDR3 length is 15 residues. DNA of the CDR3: TGCGCCAGCTCGGCCGACCACTACTCTGGAAACACCATATATTTT. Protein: CASSADHYSGNTIYF.

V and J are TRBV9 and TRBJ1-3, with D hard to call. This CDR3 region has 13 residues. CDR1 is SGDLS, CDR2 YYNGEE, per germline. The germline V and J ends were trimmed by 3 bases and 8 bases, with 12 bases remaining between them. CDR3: CASSGQTSDTIYF. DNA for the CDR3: TGTGCCAGCAGCGGTCAGACTTCGGACACCATATATTTT.

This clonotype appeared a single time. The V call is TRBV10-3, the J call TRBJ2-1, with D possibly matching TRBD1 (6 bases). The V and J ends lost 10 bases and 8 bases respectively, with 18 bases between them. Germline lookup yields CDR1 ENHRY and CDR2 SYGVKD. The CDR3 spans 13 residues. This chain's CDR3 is CATKLATGDEQFF. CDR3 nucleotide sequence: TGTGCCACCAAGTTAGCGACAGGAGATGAGCAGTTCTTC.

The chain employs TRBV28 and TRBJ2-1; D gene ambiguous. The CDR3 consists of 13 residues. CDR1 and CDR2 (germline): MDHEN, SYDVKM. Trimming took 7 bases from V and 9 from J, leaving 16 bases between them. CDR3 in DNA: TGTGCCAGCAACTCCCCTGGGATACCTGAGCAGTTCTTC. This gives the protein CASNSPGIPEQFF.

CDR3 in amino acids: CASTLPDTGELFF. Written as DNA, the CDR3 is TGTGCCAGCACGCTCCCAGACACCGGGGAGCTGTTTTTT. The J gene is TRBJ2-2, the V gene TRBV6-1; the D is unclear. This CDR3 has 13 residues. CDR1 is MNHNS, CDR2 SASEGT, per germline. The V and J ends lost 7 bases and 3 bases respectively, with 9 bases between them.

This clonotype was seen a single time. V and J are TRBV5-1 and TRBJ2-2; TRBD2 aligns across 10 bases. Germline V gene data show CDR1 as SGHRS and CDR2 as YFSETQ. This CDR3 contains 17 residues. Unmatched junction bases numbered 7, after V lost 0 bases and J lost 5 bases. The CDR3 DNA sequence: TGCGCCAGCAGCTTGGTTAGCGGGAGGTCGGGAACCGGGGAGCTGTTTTTT. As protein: CASSLVSGRSGTGELFF.

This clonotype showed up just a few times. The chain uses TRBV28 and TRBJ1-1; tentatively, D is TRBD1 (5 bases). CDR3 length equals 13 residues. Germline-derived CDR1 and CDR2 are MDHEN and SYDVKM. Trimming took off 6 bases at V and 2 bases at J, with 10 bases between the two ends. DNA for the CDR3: TGTGCCAGCAGATTGCGGACAAACACTGAAGCTTTCTTT. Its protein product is CASRLRTNTEAFF.

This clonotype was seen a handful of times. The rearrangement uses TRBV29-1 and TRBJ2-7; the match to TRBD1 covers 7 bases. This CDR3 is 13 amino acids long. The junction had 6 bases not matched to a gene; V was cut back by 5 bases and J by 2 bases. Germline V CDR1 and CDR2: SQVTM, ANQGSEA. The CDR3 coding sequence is TGCAGCGTTCGTCGAGGGGGCGCCTACGAGCAGTACTTC. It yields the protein CSVRRGGAYEQYF.

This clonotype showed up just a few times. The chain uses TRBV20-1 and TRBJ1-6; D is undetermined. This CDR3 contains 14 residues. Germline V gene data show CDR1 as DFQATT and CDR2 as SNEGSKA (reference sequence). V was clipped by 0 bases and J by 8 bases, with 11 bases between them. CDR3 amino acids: CSARDRPAHSPLHF. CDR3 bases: TGCAGTGCTAGAGATCGGCCCGCCCATTCACCCCTCCACTTT.

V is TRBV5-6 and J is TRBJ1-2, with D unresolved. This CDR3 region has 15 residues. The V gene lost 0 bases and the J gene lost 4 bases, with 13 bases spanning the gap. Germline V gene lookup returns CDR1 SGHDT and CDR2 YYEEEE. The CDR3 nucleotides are TGTGCCAGCAGCTTGGCGCAGGCGGGTTTCTATGGCTACACCTTC. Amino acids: CASSLAQAGFYGYTF.